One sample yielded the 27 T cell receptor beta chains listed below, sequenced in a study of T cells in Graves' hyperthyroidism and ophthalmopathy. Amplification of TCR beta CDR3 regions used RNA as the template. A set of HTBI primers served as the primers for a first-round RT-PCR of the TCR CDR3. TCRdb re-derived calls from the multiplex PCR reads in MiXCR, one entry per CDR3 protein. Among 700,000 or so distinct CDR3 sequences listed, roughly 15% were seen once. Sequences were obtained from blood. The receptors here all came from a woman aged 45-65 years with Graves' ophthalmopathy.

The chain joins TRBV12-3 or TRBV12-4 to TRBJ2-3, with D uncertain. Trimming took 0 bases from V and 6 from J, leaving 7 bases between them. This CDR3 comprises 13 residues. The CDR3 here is CASSLAPRDTQYF. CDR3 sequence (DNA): TGTGCCAGCAGTTTAGCCCCTCGGGATACGCAGTATTTT.

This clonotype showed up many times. CDR3 sequence: CASSLDQVVNSYNEQFF. CDR3 in DNA: TGTGCCAGCAGCTTAGATCAGGTGGTGAACTCCTACAATGAGCAGTTCTTC. V usage is TRBV11-3 and J usage is TRBJ2-1; D is unresolved. The CDR3 has 17 amino acids. V was trimmed by 0 bases and J by 0 bases, leaving 12 bases between them. Germline V CDR1 and CDR2: SGHNT, YENEEA.

The CDR3 DNA reads as TGCAGTGCTAGAGTACGGCGGGAGGGGAAAGAGACCCAGTACTTC. As protein: CSARVRREGKETQYF. This chain joins TRBV20-1 and TRBJ2-5, with TRBD2 matching 9 bases. The CDR3 length is 15 residues. Germline trimming cut 1 base from V and 3 bases from J; bases unmatched to any gene: 6. CDR1 DFQATT and CDR2 SNEGSKA come from the germline V gene (reference sequence).

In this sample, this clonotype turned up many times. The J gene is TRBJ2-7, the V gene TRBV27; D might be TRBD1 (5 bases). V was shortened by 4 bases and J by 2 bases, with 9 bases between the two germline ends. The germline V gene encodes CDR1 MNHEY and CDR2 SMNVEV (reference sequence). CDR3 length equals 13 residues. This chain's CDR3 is CASSSDSPYEQYF. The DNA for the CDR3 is TGTGCCAGCAGTTCCGACAGTCCCTACGAGCAGTACTTC.

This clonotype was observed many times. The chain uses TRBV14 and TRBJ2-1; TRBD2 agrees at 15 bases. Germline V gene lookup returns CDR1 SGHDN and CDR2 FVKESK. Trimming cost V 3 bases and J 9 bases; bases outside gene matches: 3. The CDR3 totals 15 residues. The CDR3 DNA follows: TGTGCCAGCAGCCACGGACTAGCGGGAGGGAGTGAGCAGTTCTTC. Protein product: CASSHGLAGGSEQFF.

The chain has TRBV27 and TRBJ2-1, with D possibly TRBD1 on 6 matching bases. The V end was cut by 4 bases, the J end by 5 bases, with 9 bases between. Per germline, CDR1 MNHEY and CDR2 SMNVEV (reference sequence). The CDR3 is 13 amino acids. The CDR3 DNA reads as TGTGCCAGCAGTTGGACAGCCAACAATGAGCAGTTCTTC. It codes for CASSWTANNEQFF.

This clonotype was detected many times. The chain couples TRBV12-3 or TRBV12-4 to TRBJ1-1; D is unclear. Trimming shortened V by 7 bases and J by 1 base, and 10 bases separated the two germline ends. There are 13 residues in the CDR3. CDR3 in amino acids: CASTNTRNTEAFF. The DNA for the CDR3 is TGTGCCAGCACCAATACCAGGAACACTGAAGCTTTCTTT.

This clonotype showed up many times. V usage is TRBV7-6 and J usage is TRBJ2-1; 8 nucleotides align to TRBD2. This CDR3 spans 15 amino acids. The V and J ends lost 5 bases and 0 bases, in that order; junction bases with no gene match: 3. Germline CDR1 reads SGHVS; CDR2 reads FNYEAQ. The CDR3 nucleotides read TGTGCCAGCAGCAAGCGGGAGACCTCCTACAATGAGCAGTTCTTC. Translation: CASSKRETSYNEQFF.

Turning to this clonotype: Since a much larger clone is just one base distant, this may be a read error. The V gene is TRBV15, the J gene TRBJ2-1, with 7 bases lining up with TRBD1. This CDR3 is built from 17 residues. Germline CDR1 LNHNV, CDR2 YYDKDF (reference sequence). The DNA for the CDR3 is TGTGCCACCAGCAGAGTTCCCCGACAGGGCGCCTACAATAAGCAGTTCTTC. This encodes CATSRVPRQGAYNKQFF.

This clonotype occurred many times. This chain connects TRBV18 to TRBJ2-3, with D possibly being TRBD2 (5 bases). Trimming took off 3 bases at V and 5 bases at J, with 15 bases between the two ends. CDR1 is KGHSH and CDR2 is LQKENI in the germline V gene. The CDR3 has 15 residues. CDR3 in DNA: TGTGCCAGCTCACCCTACGAGAGGGCGGTAGATACGCAGTATTTT. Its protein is CASSPYERAVDTQYF.

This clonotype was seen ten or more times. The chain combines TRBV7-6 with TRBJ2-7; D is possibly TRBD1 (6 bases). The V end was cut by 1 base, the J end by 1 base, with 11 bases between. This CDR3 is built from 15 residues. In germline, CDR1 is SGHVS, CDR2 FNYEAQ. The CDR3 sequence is CASSLGEQGSYEQYF. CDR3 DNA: TGTGCCAGCAGCTTAGGTGAACAGGGATCCTACGAGCAGTACTTC.

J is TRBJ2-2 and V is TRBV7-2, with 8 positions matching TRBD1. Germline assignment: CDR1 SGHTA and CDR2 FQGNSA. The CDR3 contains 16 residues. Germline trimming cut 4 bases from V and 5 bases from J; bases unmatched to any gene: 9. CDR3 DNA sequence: TGTGCCAGCAGCTCAGTGGACAGGGTTGGAACCGGGGAGCTGTTTTTT. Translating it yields CASSSVDRVGTGELFF.

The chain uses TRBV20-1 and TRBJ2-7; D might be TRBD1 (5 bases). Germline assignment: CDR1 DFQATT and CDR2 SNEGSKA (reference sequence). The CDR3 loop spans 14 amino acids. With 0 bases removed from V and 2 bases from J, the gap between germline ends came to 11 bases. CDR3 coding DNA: TGCAGTGCTAGAGATCGCAGGGCCCCCTACGAGCAGTACTTC. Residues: CSARDRRAPYEQYF.

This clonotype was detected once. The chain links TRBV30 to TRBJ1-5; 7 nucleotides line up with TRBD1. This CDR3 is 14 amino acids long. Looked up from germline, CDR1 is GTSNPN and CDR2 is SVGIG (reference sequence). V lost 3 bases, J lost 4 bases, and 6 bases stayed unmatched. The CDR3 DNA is TGTGCCTGGAGGGCTGGGACAGTTAATCAGCCCCAGCATTTT. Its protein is CAWRAGTVNQPQHF. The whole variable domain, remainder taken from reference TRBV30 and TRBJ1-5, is SQTIHQWPATLVQPVGSPLSLECTVEGTSNPNLYWYRQAAGRGLQLLFYSVGIGQISSEVPQNLSASRPQDRQFILSSKKLLLSDSGFYLCAWRAGTVNQPQHFGDGTRLSIL.

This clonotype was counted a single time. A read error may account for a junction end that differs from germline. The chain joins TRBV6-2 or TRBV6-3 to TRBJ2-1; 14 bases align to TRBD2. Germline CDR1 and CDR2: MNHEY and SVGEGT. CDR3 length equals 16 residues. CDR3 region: CASGDPGLAGAHEQSF. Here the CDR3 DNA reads TGTGCCAGCGGTGACCCGGGACTAGCGGGAGCCCATGAGCAGTCCTTC.

The chain's CDR3 is CASSGEGSSYNEQFF. The CDR3 nucleotides are TGTGCCAGCAGCGGGGAGGGCAGCTCCTACAATGAGCAGTTCTTC. The chain combines TRBV3-1 with TRBJ2-1; 7 bases are a match to TRBD2. J lost 0 bases, V lost 5 bases, and 4 bases had no gene match. Germline assignment: CDR1 LGHDT and CDR2 YNNKEL (reference sequence). CDR3 length equals 15 residues.

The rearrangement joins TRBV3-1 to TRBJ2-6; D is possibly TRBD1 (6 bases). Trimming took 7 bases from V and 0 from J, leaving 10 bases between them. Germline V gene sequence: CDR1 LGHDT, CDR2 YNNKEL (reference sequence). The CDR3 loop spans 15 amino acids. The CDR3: CASTQGSSGANVLTF. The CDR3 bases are TGTGCCAGCACCCAGGGGAGCTCTGGGGCCAACGTCCTGACTTTC.

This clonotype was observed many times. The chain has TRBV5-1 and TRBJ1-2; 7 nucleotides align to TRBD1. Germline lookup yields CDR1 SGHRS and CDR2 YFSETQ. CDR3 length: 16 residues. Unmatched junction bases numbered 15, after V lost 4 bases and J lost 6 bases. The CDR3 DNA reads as TGCGCCAGCAGCCCAAACCCGGGACAGCAAGCCGATGGCTACACCTTC. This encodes CASSPNPGQQADGYTF.

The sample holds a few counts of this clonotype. The CDR3 region has the DNA TGTGCCAGCAGTTTGGGCCTCCGCGATGAGGGGACCCAGTACTTC. Its translation: CASSLGLRDEGTQYF. This chain joins TRBV6-2 or TRBV6-3 and TRBJ2-5; D is possibly TRBD2 (5 bases). V shed 4 bases and J shed 7 bases, with 19 bases lying between them. Per germline, CDR1 MNHEY and CDR2 SVGEGT. CDR3 length: 15 residues.

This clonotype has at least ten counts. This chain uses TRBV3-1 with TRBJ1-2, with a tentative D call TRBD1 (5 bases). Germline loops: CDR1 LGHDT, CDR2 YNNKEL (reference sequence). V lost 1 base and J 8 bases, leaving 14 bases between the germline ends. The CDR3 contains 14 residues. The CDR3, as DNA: TGTGCCAGCAGCCAAGCTATTCAGGGATCCGGCTACACCTTC. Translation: CASSQAIQGSGYTF.

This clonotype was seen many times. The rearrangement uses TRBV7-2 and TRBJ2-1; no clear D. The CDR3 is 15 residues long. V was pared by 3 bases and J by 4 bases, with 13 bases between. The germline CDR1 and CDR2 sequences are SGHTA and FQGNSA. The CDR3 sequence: CASSFLGVLYNEQFF. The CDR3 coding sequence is TGTGCCAGCAGCTTCTTAGGAGTACTATACAATGAGCAGTTCTTC.

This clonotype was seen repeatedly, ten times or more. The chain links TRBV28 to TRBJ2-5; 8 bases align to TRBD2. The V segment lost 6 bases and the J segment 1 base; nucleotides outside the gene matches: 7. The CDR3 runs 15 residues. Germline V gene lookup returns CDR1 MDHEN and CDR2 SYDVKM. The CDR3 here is CASSALSGSQETQYF. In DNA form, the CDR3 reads TGTGCCAGCAGCGCCCTCAGCGGGAGCCAAGAGACCCAGTACTTC.

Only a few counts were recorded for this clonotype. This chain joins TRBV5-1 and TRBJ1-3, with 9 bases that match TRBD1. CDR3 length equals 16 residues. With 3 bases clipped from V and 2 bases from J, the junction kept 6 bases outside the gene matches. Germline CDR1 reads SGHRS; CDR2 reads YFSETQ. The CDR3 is CASSWTGVEAGNTIYF. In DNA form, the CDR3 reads TGCGCCAGCAGCTGGACAGGGGTTGAGGCTGGAAACACCATATATTTT.

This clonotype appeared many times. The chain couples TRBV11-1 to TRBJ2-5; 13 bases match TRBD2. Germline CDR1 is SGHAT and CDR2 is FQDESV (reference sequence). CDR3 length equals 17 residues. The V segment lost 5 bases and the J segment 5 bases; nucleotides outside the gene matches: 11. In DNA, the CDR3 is TGTGCCAGCAGCCCAACCGGGACTAGCGGGACCAGGGAGACCCAGTACTTC. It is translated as CASSPTGTSGTRETQYF.

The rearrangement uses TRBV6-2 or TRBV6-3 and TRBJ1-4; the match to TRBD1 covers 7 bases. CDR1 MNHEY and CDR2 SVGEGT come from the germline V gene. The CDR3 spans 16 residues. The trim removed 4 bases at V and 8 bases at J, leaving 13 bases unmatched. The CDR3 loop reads CASSFTGFTGEEKLFF. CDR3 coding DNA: TGTGCCAGCAGTTTTACAGGTTTCACAGGGGAGGAAAAACTGTTTTTT.

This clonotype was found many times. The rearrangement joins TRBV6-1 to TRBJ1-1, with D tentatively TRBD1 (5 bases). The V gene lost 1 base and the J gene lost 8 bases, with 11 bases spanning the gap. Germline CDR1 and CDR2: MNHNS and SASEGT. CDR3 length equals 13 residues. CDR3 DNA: TGTGCCAGCAGTGAAGACAGGCGCACGGAAGCTTTCTTT. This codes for CASSEDRRTEAFF.

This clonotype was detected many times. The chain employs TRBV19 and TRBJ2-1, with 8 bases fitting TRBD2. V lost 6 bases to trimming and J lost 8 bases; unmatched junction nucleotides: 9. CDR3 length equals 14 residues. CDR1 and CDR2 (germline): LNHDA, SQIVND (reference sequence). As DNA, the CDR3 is TGTGCCAGTAGCATTAGCGGGGCTTCTGATGAGCAGTTCTTC. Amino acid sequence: CASSISGASDEQFF. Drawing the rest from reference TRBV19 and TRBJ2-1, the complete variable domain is DGGITQSPKYLFRKEGQNVTLSCEQNLNHDAMYWYRQDPGQGLRLIYYSQIVNDFQKGDIAEGYSVSREKKESFPLTVTSAQKNPTAFYLCASSISGASDEQFFGPGTRLTVL.